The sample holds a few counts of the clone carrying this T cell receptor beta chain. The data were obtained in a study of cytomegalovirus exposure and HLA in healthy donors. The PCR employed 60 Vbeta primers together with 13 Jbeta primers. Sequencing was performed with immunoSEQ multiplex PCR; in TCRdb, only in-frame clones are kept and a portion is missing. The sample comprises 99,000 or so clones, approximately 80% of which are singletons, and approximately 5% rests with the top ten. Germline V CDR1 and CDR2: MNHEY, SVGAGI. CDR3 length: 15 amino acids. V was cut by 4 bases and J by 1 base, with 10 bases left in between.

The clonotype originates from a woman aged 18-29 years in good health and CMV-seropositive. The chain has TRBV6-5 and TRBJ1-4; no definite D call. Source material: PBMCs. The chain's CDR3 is CASSSRGRTNEKLFF. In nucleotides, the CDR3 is TGTGCCAGCAGTTCCCGTGGGAGAACTAATGAAAAACTGTTTTTT.